This T cell receptor beta chain was found in a study of Graves' ophthalmopathy and Graves' hyperthyroidism. Study results and limitations: The model forecast ophthalmopathy progression, reaching under 71% sensitivity and 72% to 75% specificity.

Amplification targeted the TCR beta CDR3 regions, with RNA transcripts as the source material. Second-round multiplex PCR came after a first-round RT-PCR that employed HTBI primers. TCRdb processed the multiplex PCR reads anew with MiXCR; each CDR3 protein has one entry. The sample contains about 240,000 distinct CDR3 sequences, approximately 42% of which appear only once. Turning to this clonotype: As yet, its antigen is unknown.

The CDR3 has 14 amino acids. The germline CDR1 and CDR2 sequences are SGHRS and YFSETQ. The ends lost 5 bases at V and 0 bases at J; junction bases unmatched: 1. The receptor's source is an adult man with Graves' ophthalmopathy. The rearrangement links TRBV5-1 to TRBJ1-1, with 10 bases fitting TRBD1. Material: peripheral blood. The CDR3 DNA reads TGCGCCAGCAGGGGACAGGGGTTGAACACTGAAGCTTTCTTT. It encodes CASRGQGLNTEAFF.